The 21 T cell receptor beta chains in this list originate from one sample, sequenced in a study of blood T cell repertoires in COVID-19. This table comes from immunoSEQ multiplex PCR, and its TCRdb copy is limited to in-frame clones, with some not included. There are 150,000 to 180,000 clones in the sample; about 85% occur only once, and 0.63% lies in the top ten. The sequenced sample consisted of peripheral blood. The receptors were sampled from a man aged 60-69 years with COVID-19, enrolled during active disease.

This clone was counted a single time. The chain has TRBV7-2 and TRBJ1-6; 7 nucleotides match TRBD1. The CDR3 contains 16 residues. Germline CDR1 and CDR2: SGHTA and FQGNSA. Germline trimming cut 5 bases from V and 1 base from J; bases unmatched to any gene: 5. The CDR3 DNA sequence: TGTGCCAGCAGCATGCGACAGGGTTCCTATAATTCACCCCTCCACTTT. Translation gives CASSMRQGSYNSPLHF. The full variable domain, in which reference TRBV7-2 and TRBJ1-6 provide the parts outside the CDR3, is GAGVSQSPSNKVTEKGKDVELRCDPISGHTALYWYRQSLGQGLEFLIYFQGNSAPDKSGLPSDRFSAERTGGSVSTLTIQRTQQEDSAVYLCASSMRQGSYNSPLHFGNGTRLTVT.

The chain has TRBV12-3 or TRBV12-4 and TRBJ1-5; tentatively, D is TRBD1 (6 bases). This CDR3 has 13 residues. The V end lost 8 bases, the J end lost 3 bases, and 11 bases lay between the germline ends. CDR3 nucleotide sequence: TGTGCCAGCCAGACAGGCAACAATCAGCCCCAGCATTTT. It translates to CASQTGNNQPQHF.

The genes are TRBV6-5 and TRBJ1-1; possibly TRBD1 for D (5 bases). The CDR3 loop spans 15 amino acids. Trimming left V 2 bases short and J 2 bases short, with 12 bases between. CDR1 and CDR2 (germline): MNHEY, SVGAGI. The CDR3 here is CASSYGGRANTEAFF. In DNA, the CDR3 is TGTGCCAGCAGTTACGGTGGCAGGGCAAACACTGAAGCTTTCTTT.

The CDR3, as DNA: TGTGCCAGCAGGCCGACTGGGGGGGTGGGGGAAAAACTGTTTTTT. This sequence encodes CASRPTGGVGEKLFF. The chain recombines TRBV27 with TRBJ1-4, with a tentative D call TRBD1 (5 bases). V gave up 6 bases and J gave up 8 bases, with 19 bases separating them. CDR3 length equals 15 residues. From germline, CDR1 is MNHEY and CDR2 SMNVEV (reference sequence).

The chain recombines TRBV2 with TRBJ1-1; TRBD1 matches 9 bases. The CDR3 sequence is 15 residues long. Germline CDR1 is SNHLY and CDR2 is FYNNEI. V lost 1 base and J lost 4; bases outside the gene matches: 4. The CDR3 sequence is CASSEGDRAVTEAFF. CDR3 DNA sequence: TGTGCCAGCAGTGAAGGGGACAGGGCGGTCACTGAAGCTTTCTTT. Full variable domain (outside the CDR3, taken from reference TRBV2 and TRBJ1-1): EPEVTQTPSHQVTQMGQEVILRCVPISNHLYFYWYRQILGQKVEFLVSFYNNEISEKSEIFDDQFSVERPDGSNFTLKIRSTKLEDSAMYFCASSEGDRAVTEAFFGQGTRLTVV.

CDR3 residues: CASSSDTGNLLDFNYGYTF. The CDR3 DNA reads as TGTGCCAGCAGTTCAGACACAGGGAACTTACTGGATTTTAACTATGGCTACACCTTC. V usage is TRBV28 and J usage is TRBJ1-2, with TRBD1 as a possible D gene (6 bases). The V end lost 4 bases, the J end lost 1 base, and 25 bases lay between the germline ends. The germline CDR1 and CDR2 sequences are MDHEN and SYDVKM. CDR3 length: 19 amino acids.

The J gene is TRBJ2-1, the V gene TRBV7-3; 12 bases line up with TRBD2. CDR1 SGHTA and CDR2 FQGTGA come from the germline V gene. The junction had 8 bases not matched to a gene; V was cut back by 6 bases and J by 8 bases. This CDR3 has 15 amino acids. The CDR3 loop is CASRLTSGSRHEQFF. In DNA form, the CDR3 reads TGTGCCAGCAGGTTGACTAGCGGGAGTAGACATGAGCAGTTCTTC.

J is TRBJ1-4 and V is TRBV4-1; D is uncertain. Trimming pared 8 bases from V and 3 bases from J, leaving 10 bases between. CDR1 and CDR2 from the germline V gene are MGHRA and YSYEKL. The CDR3 consists of 13 residues. CDR3 protein: CASQLLPNEKLFF. The CDR3 bases are TGCGCCAGCCAACTTCTGCCTAATGAAAAACTGTTTTTT.

The J gene is TRBJ2-6, the V gene TRBV24-1, with TRBD1 matching 10 bases. J gave up 1 base and V 9 bases, and 5 bases lay outside the gene matches. This CDR3 has 16 amino acids. Germline CDR1 KGHDR, CDR2 SFDVKD. Written as DNA, the CDR3 is TGTGCCACCGAGGCGGGACAGGGGTCTGGGGCCAACGTCCTGACTTTC. This codes for CATEAGQGSGANVLTF.

The chain employs TRBV19 and TRBJ2-7, with 16 bases identical to TRBD2. From germline, CDR1 is LNHDA and CDR2 SQIVND (reference sequence). This CDR3 is built from 20 residues. After removal of 4 bases from V and 2 bases from J, the junction contained 14 bases not matched to a gene. Here the CDR3 reads CASSSWGLAGGFGDPYEQYF. The DNA for the CDR3 is TGTGCCAGTAGTAGCTGGGGACTAGCGGGAGGGTTTGGGGATCCCTACGAGCAGTACTTC.

This clone was counted once. J is TRBJ2-5 and V is TRBV7-2, with D perhaps TRBD1 (6 bases). The V end was cut by 5 bases, the J end by 5 bases, with 12 bases between. The CDR3 spans 13 residues. CDR1 SGHTA and CDR2 FQGNSA come from the germline V gene. DNA for the CDR3: TGTGCCAGCAGCAACAGGGTTCCGGAGACCCAGTACTTC. It codes for CASSNRVPETQYF.

The table lists this clone with a few counts. V and J are TRBV11-1 and TRBJ1-3, with no clear D. The CDR3 covers 14 residues. The V end lost 1 base, the J end lost 3 bases, and 7 bases lay between the germline ends. The germline V gene has CDR1 SGHAT and CDR2 FQDESV (reference sequence). This chain's CDR3 is CASSLDLSGNTIYF. The CDR3 DNA follows: TGTGCCAGCAGCTTAGACTTAAGTGGAAACACCATATATTTT.

The chain employs TRBV18 and TRBJ1-5; 9 positions match TRBD1. Germline V lookup: CDR1 KGHSH, CDR2 LQKENI. With V trimmed by 6 bases and J by 7 bases, 10 bases remained unmatched. The CDR3 sequence is 15 residues long. In DNA, the CDR3 is TGTGCCAGCTCTACGGACAGGGGAGCCATCCAGCCCCAGCATTTT. It translates to CASSTDRGAIQPQHF.

The chain employs TRBV24-1 and TRBJ1-1; 7 bases map to TRBD1. The CDR3 runs to 15 residues. The germline gives CDR1 KGHDR, CDR2 SFDVKD. V dropped 4 bases and J dropped 2; count of bases not matched to a gene: 6. The DNA of the CDR3 is TGTGCCACCAGTGAAGGGGGCCATCGAAACACTGAAGCTTTCTTT. Encoded protein: CATSEGGHRNTEAFF.

This rearrangement joins TRBV18 to TRBJ1-1, with a tentative D call TRBD1 (5 bases). The V end lost 6 bases, the J end lost 5 bases, and 16 bases lay between the germline ends. Germline loops: CDR1 KGHSH, CDR2 LQKENI. The CDR3 has 14 residues. The CDR3: CASSRIDSGTEAFF. DNA for the CDR3: TGTGCCAGCTCCCGCATCGACTCAGGGACTGAAGCTTTCTTT.

This rearrangement joins TRBV7-2 to TRBJ1-5; 9 bases align to TRBD1. After removal of 5 bases from V and 7 bases from J, the junction contained 9 bases not matched to a gene. The CDR3 contains 15 residues. Germline loops: CDR1 SGHTA, CDR2 FQGNSA. CDR3 in DNA: TGTGCCAGCAGCCATGGACAGGGGCAGGGACAGCCCCAGCATTTT. Residues: CASSHGQGQGQPQHF.

The V gene is TRBV27, the J gene TRBJ1-5, with TRBD1 matching 9 bases. Germline trimming cut 5 bases from V and 6 bases from J; bases unmatched to any gene: 11. Germline-derived CDR1 and CDR2 are MNHEY and SMNVEV (reference sequence). The CDR3 consists of 16 residues. The CDR3 region is CASSQGDRVSGQPQHF. The CDR3 DNA sequence: TGTGCCAGCAGTCAAGGGGACAGGGTTAGCGGTCAGCCCCAGCATTTT.

Note on this clone: One end of the junction does not line up with germline, which may come from a read error. Other DNA variants within this sample encode the same CDR3. V is TRBV15 and J is TRBJ2-1, with 11 bases matching TRBD2. CDR3 length equals 16 residues. CDR1 LNHNV and CDR2 YYDKDF come from the germline V gene (reference sequence). The CDR3 here is CATSREPGLAVNEQFF. The CDR3 region has the DNA TGTGCCACCAGCAGAGAGCCGGGACTAGCGGTGAATGAACAGTTCTTC.

The chain recombines TRBV29-1 with TRBJ2-3; a possible D gene is TRBD2 (7 bases). Trimming pared 3 bases from V and 4 bases from J, leaving 14 bases between. CDR1 and CDR2 from the germline V gene are SQVTM and ANQGSEA. The CDR3 covers 14 residues. CDR3 residues: CSVDSGGRADTQYF. For the CDR3, the DNA is TGCAGCGTTGATTCGGGGGGCAGAGCAGATACGCAGTATTTT.

This clone was detected once. The V gene is TRBV11-3, the J gene TRBJ2-7; tentative D call: TRBD2 (7 bases). The length of the CDR3 is 12 residues. Trimming pared 3 bases from V and 6 bases from J, leaving 9 bases between. The germline V gene encodes CDR1 SGHNT and CDR2 YENEEA. The CDR3 region has the DNA TGTGCCAGCAGCTTGGGGGGGCCCGAGCAGTACTTC. Residues: CASSLGGPEQYF.

The genes are TRBV19 and TRBJ1-1, with unresolved D. This CDR3 contains 12 residues. CDR1 is LNHDA, CDR2 SQIVND, per germline (reference sequence). The V gene lost 8 bases and the J gene lost 5 bases, with 12 bases spanning the gap. Written as DNA, the CDR3 is TGTGCCAGTCGGAATTGGGCAACTGAAGCTTTCTTT. Its translation: CASRNWATEAFF.